Here is one T cell receptor (beta chain) with its context. Its antigen remains unknown. The sample comes from a study of T cell responses to AZD1222 COVID-19 vaccine. Produced via immunoSEQ multiplex PCR; TCRdb's table is partial and in-frame only. The sample has 70,000 to 90,000 clones, approximately 89% seen once. The CDR3 is 14 residues long. Deletions cut 5 bases from V and 4 bases from J, with 13 bases between. Germline values: CDR1 SGHVS, CDR2 FNYEAQ. The study's findings and limits: Elevations in Spike-specific TCR breadth and depth followed administration of two AZD1222 doses. Mapped onto spike, vaccine-associated CD4 TCRs spanned it and were dominant at 160-218 and 743-854. Repertoire sampling occurred only after the peak T cell response.

The genes are TRBV7-6 and TRBJ2-3; no clear D gene. The clonotype was recovered from an adult in good health. The starting material was peripheral blood, obtained on day 0 of AZD1222 vaccination. The CDR3 DNA reads TGTGCCAGCAGCCGTAATACGCAGGCAGATACGCAGTATTTT. Amino acids: CASSRNTQADTQYF.